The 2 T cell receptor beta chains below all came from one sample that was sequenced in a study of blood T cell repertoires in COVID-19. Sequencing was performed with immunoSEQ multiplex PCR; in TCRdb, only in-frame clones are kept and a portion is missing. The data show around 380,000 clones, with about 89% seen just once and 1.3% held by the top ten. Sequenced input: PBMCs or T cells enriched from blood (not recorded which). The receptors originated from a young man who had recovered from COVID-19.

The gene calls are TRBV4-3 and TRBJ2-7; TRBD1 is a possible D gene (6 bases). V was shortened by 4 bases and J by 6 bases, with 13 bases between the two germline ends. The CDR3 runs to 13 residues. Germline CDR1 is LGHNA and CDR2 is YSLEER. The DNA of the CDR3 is TGCGCCAGCAGCCCTCAGTTAGGGGGCGAGCAGTACTTC. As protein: CASSPQLGGEQYF.

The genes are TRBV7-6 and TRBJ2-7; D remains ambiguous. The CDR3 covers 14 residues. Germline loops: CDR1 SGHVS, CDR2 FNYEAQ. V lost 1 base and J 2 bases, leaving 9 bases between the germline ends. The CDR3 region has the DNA TGTGCCAGCAGCTTAGTGGCAGGAACCTACGAGCAGTACTTC. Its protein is CASSLVAGTYEQYF. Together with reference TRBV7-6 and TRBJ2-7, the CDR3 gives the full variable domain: GAGVSQSPRYKVTKRGQDVALRCDPISGHVSLYWYRQALGQGPEFLTYFNYEAQQDKSGLPNDRFSAERPEGSISTLTIQRTEQRDSAMYRCASSLVAGTYEQYFGPGTRLTVT.